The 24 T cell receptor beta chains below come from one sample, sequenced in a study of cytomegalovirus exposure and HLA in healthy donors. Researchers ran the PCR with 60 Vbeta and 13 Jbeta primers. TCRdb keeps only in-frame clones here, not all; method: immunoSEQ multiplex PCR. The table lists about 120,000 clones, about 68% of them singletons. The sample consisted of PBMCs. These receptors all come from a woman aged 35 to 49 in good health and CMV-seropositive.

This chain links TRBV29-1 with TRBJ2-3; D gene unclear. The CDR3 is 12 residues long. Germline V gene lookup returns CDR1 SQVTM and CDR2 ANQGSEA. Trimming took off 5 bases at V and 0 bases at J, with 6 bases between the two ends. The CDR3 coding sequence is TGCAGCGTTACCCAGAGCACAGATACGCAGTATTTT. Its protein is CSVTQSTDTQYF.

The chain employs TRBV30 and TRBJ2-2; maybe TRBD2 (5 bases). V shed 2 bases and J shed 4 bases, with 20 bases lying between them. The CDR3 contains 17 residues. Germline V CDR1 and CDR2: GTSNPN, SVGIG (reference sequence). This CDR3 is CAWSTPSLQRSTGELFF. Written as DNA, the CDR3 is TGTGCCTGGAGTACCCCTTCACTTCAGCGGAGCACCGGGGAGCTGTTTTTT.

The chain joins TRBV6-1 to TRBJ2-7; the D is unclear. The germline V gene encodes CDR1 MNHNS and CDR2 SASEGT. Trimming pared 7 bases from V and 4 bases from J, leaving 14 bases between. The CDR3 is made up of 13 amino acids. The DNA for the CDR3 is TGTGCCAGCAAAGACAACAGCCCTTACGAGCAGTACTTC. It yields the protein CASKDNSPYEQYF.

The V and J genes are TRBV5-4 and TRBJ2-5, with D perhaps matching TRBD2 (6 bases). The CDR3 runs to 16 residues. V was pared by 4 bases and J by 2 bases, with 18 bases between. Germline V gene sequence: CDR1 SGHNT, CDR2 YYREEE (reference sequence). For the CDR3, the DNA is TGTGCCAGCAGCGACGGGCGGGGTTTGGGGCAAGAGACCCAGTACTTC. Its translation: CASSDGRGLGQETQYF. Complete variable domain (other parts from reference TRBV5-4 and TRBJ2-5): ETGVTQSPTHLIKTRGQQVTLRCSSQSGHNTVSWYQQALGQGPQFIFQYYREEENGRGNFPPRFSGLQFPNYSSELNVNALELDDSALYLCASSDGRGLGQETQYFGPGTRLLVL.

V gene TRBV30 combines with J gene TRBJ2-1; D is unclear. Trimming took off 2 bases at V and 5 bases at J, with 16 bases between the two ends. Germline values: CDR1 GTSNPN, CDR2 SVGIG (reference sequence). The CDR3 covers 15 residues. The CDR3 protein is CAWSPLPRPNNEQFF. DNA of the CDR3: TGTGCCTGGAGTCCTCTACCGCGTCCCAACAATGAGCAGTTCTTC.

The CDR3 here is CASSRGGELFF. CDR3 DNA sequence: TGTGCCAGCAGCCGGGGAGGAGAGCTGTTTTTT. V and J are TRBV7-9 and TRBJ1-4; D ambiguous. The V gene lost 5 bases and the J gene lost 14 bases, with 12 bases spanning the gap. CDR1 is SEHNR and CDR2 is FQNEAQ in the germline V gene (reference sequence). This CDR3 contains 11 residues.

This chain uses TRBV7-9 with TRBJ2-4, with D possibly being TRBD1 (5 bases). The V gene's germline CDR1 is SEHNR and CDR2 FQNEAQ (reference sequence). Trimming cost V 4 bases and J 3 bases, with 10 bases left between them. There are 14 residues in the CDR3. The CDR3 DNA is TGTGCCAGCAGCTATATCGACAGCAAAAACATTCAGTACTTC. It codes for CASSYIDSKNIQYF.

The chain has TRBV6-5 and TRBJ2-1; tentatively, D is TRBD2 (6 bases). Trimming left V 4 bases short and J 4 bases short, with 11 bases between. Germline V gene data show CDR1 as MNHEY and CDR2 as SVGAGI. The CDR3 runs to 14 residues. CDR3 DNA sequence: TGTGCCAGCAGTTTGGCGGGAAGTTACAATGAGCAGTTCTTC. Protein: CASSLAGSYNEQFF.

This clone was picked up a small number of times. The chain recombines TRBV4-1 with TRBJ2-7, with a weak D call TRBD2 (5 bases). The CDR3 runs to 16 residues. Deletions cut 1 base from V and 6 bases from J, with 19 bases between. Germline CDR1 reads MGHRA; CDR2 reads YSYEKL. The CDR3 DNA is TGCGCCAGCAGCCAAGGGGAGTGGCTTGGGGAGCCCGAGCAGTACTTC. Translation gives CASSQGEWLGEPEQYF.

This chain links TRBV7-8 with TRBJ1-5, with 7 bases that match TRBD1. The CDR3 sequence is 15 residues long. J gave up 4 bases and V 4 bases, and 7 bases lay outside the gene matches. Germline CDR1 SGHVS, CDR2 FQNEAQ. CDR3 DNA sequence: TGTGCCAGCAGCTCGACAGGGTTGTTGAATCAGCCCCAGCATTTT. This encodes CASSSTGLLNQPQHF.

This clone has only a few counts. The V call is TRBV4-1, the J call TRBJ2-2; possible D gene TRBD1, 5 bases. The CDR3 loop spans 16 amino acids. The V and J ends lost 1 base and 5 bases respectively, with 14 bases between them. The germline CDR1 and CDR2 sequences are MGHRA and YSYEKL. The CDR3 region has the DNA TGCGCCAGCAGCCAAGGTTTTTTCAGGGTTACCGGGGAGCTGTTTTTT. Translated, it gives CASSQGFFRVTGELFF.

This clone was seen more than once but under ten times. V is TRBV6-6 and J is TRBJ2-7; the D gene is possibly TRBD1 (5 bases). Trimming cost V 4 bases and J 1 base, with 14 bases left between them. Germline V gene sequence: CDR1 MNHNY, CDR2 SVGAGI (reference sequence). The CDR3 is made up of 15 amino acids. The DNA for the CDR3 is TGTGCCAGCAGTTTTTCGCAGGGAAGGTCCTACGAGCAGTACTTC. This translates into CASSFSQGRSYEQYF.

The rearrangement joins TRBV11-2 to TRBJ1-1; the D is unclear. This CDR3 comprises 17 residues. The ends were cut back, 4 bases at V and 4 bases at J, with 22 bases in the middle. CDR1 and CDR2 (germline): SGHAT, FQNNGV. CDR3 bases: TGTGCCAGCAGCTCCTCTCGTTCACGATCGAGTAGCACTGAAGCTTTCTTT. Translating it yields CASSSSRSRSSSTEAFF. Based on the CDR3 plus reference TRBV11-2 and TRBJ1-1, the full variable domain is EAGVAQSPRYKIIEKRQSVAFWCNPISGHATLYWYQQILGQGPKLLIQFQNNGVVDDSQLPKDRFSAERLKGVDSTLKIQPAKLEDSAVYLCASSSSRSRSSSTEAFFGQGTRLTVV.

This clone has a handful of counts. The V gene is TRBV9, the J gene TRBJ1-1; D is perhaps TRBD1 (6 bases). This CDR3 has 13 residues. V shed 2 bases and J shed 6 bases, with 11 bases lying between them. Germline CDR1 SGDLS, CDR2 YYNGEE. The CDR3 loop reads CASSVSGVAEAFF. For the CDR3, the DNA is TGTGCCAGCAGCGTGTCAGGGGTAGCTGAAGCTTTCTTT.

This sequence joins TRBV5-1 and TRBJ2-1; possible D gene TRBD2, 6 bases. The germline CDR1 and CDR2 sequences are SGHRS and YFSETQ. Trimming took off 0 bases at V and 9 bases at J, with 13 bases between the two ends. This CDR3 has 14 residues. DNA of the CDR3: TGCGCCAGCAGCTTGGTTAGCAGGAGGGGTGAGCAGTTCTTC. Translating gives CASSLVSRRGEQFF. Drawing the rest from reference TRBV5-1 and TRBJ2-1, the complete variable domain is KAGVTQTPRYLIKTRGQQVTLSCSPISGHRSVSWYQQTPGQGLQFLFEYFSETQRNKGNFPGRFSGRQFSNSRSEMNVSTLELGDSALYLCASSLVSRRGEQFFGPGTRLTVL.

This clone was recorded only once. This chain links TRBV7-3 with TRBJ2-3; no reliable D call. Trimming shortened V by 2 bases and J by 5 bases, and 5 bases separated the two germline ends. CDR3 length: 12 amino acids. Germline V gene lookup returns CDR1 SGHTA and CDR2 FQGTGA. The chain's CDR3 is CASSLVRDTQYF. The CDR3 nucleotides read TGTGCCAGCAGCTTAGTTCGAGATACGCAGTATTTT. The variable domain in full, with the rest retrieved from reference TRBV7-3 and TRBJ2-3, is GAGVSQTPSNKVTEKGKYVELRCDPISGHTALYWYRQSLGQGPEFLIYFQGTGAADDSGLPNDRFFAVRPEGSVSTLKIQRTERGDSAVYLCASSLVRDTQYFGPGTRLTVL.

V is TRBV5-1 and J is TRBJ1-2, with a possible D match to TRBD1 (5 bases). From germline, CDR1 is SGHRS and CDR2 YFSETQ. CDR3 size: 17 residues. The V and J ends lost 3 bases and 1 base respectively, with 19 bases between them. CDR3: CASSSNSAWGDNYGYTF. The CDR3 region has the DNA TGCGCCAGCAGCTCCAACAGCGCCTGGGGGGATAACTATGGCTACACCTTC. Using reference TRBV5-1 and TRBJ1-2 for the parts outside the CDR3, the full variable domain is KAGVTQTPRYLIKTRGQQVTLSCSPISGHRSVSWYQQTPGQGLQFLFEYFSETQRNKGNFPGRFSGRQFSNSRSEMNVSTLELGDSALYLCASSSNSAWGDNYGYTFGSGTRLTVV.

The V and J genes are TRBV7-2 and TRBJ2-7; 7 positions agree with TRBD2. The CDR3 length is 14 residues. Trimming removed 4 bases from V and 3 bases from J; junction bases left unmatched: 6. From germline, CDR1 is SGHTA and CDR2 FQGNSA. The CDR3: CASSSLGGGYEQYF. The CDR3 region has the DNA TGTGCCAGCAGCTCTTTGGGGGGGGGCTACGAGCAGTACTTC.

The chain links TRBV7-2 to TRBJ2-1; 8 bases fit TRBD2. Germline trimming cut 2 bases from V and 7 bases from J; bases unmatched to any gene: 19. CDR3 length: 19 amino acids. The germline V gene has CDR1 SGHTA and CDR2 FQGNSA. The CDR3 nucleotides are TGTGCCAGCAGCTTACCGGAGCCGGGAGGGGTGGGCTACATGAATGAGCAGTTCTTC. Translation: CASSLPEPGGVGYMNEQFF. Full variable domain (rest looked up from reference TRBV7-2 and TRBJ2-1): GAGVSQSPSNKVTEKGKDVELRCDPISGHTALYWYRQSLGQGLEFLIYFQGNSAPDKSGLPSDRFSAERTGGSVSTLTIQRTQQEDSAVYLCASSLPEPGGVGYMNEQFFGPGTRLTVL.

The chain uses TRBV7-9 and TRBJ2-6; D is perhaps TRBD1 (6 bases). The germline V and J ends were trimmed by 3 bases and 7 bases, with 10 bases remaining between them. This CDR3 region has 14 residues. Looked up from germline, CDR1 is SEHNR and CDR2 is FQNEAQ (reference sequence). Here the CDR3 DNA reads TGTGCCAGCAGCTTTGGGGGCTTCGCCAACGTCCTGACTTTC. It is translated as CASSFGGFANVLTF.

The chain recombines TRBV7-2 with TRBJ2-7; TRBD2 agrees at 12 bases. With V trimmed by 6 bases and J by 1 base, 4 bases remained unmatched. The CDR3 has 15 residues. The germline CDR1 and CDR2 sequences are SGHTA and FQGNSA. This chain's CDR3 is CASRLAGGLSYEQYF. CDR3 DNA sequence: TGTGCCAGCAGGCTAGCGGGAGGGCTTTCCTACGAGCAGTACTTC.

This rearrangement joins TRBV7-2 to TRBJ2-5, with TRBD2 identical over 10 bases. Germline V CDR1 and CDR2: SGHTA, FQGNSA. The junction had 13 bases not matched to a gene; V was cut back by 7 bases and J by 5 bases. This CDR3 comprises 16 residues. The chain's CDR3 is CASNQAGGPGAETQYF. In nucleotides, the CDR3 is TGTGCCAGCAACCAAGCGGGAGGGCCGGGGGCGGAGACCCAGTACTTC.

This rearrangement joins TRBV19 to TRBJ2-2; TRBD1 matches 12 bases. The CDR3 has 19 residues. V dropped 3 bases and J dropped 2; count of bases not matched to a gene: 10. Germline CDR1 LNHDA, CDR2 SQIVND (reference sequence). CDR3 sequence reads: CASSITGTGGEKNTGELFF. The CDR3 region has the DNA TGTGCCAGTAGTATTACCGGGACAGGGGGCGAGAAAAACACCGGGGAGCTGTTTTTT.

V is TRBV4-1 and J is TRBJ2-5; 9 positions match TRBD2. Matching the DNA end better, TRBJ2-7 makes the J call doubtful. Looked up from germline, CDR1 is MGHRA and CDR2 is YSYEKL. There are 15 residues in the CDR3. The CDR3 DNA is TGCGCCAGCAGCCAAGAAGCGGGAGGCCTCTACGAGCAGTACTTC. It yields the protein CASSQEAGGLYEQYF.